A selection of T cell receptor beta chains follows, all from one sample in a study of blood T cell repertoires in COVID-19. Sequenced by immunoSEQ multiplex PCR; TCRdb stores in-frame clones only, minus some. This sample has 540,000 or so clones; about 89% occur once, and the top ten carry roughly 7.3%. Sequenced input: peripheral blood. Every receptor here comes from a woman in her 50s with COVID-19, enrolled during active disease. Each CDR3 is given with its conserved first and last residue. The D gene is left open where the match is weak. Rows may omit the clone size; those that give it use once, few, many or a size class.

>TRBV2|few|TRBJ1-6|TRBD1
CASSRGQGPPLHF
TGTGCCAGCAGTCGGGGACAGGGTCCACCCCTCCACTTT
>TRBV6-5|once|TRBJ2-3|TRBD1
CASSWTGDHTDTQYF
TGTGCCAGCAGTTGGACAGGGGATCATACAGATACGCAGTATTTT
>TRBV3-1/TRBV3-2|NA|TRBJ2-2|NA
CASSQDRTGAGELFF
TGTGCCAGCAGCCAAGATAGGACGGGGGCCGGGGAGCTGTTTTTT
>TRBV3-1/TRBV3-2|once|TRBJ1-1|NA
CASSQEVGRDPTEAFF
TGTGCCAGCAGCCAAGAGGTAGGCAGGGATCCCACTGAAGCTTTCTTT
>TRBV9|NA|TRBJ2-5|TRBD2
CASSRAGGQETQYF
TGTGCCAGCTCTCGGGCGGGGGGGCAAGAGACCCAGTACTTC
>TRBV4-2|NA|TRBJ1-1|TRBD1
CASSRDRRNTEAFF
TGTGCCAGCAGCCGGGACAGGAGGAACACTGAAGCTTTCTTT
>TRBV18|NA|TRBJ1-2|NA
CASSPPEPNYGYTF
TGTGCCAGCTCACCACCCGAGCCCAACTATGGCTACACCTTC
>TRBV18|NA|TRBJ2-7|NA
CASSPVAAYEQYF
TGTGCCAGCTCACCGGTAGCGGCCTACGAGCAGTACTTC
>TRBV19|NA|TRBJ2-3|NA
CASSLDSGTDTQYF
TGTGCCAGTAGTTTGGACAGTGGCACAGATACGCAGTATTTT
>TRBV15|NA|TRBJ1-6|TRBD1
CATSRQTGGPSPLHF
TGTGCCACCAGCAGGCAAACAGGGGGCCCTTCACCCCTCCACTTT
>TRBV10-3|NA|TRBJ1-5|NA
CASGEGDQPQHF
TGTGCCTCAGGGGAAGGAGATCAGCCCCAGCATTTT
>TRBV28|NA|TRBJ2-7|TRBD1
CASSSKGQGSEQYF
TGTGCCAGCAGTTCGAAAGGACAGGGCAGCGAGCAGTACTTC
>TRBV11-3|NA|TRBJ2-2|TRBD1
CASSFRGFDTGELFF
TGTGCCAGCAGCTTCAGGGGGTTTGACACCGGGGAGCTGTTTTTT
>TRBV7-2|few|TRBJ1-5|NA
CASSLVGGSNQPQHF
TGTGCCAGCAGCTTAGTCGGGGGTAGCAATCAGCCCCAGCATTTT
>TRBV7-9|once|TRBJ2-1|NA
CASSSTGTWQFF
TGTGCCAGCAGTTCCACCGGGACTTGGCAGTTCTTC
>TRBV9|NA|TRBJ1-2|TRBD1
CASSDAGQGPYTF
TGTGCCAGCAGCGATGCGGGACAGGGACCGTACACCTTC
>TRBV10-3|NA|TRBJ1-5|NA
CAISGNGDGPQHF
TGTGCCATCAGTGGAAACGGGGATGGGCCCCAGCATTTT
>TRBV5-1|NA|TRBJ2-7|TRBD2
CASSLTPSDYLPGGEQYF
TGCGCCAGCAGCCTAACCCCCTCGGACTACCTTCCGGGGGGGGAGCAGTACTTC
>TRBV7-9|NA|TRBJ2-2|TRBD2
CASSLEPPGGAGELFF
TGTGCCAGCAGTCTAGAACCCCCGGGGGGGGCCGGGGAGCTGTTTTTT
>TRBV6-5|NA|TRBJ1-4|TRBD1
CASSYRTGGREKLFF
TGTGCCAGCAGTTACCGGACAGGGGGCCGGGAAAAACTGTTTTTT
>TRBV24-1|NA|TRBJ2-2|NA
CATSEAGEGGELFF
TGTGCCACCAGTGAGGCAGGGGAAGGCGGGGAGCTGTTTTTT
>TRBV5-1|NA|TRBJ1-4|TRBD1
CASSFTGGEGEKLFF
TGCGCCAGCAGCTTTACAGGGGGCGAGGGTGAAAAACTGTTTTTT
>TRBV29-1|once|TRBJ2-2|TRBD1
CSVGQDFDTGELFF
TGCAGCGTCGGACAGGATTTCGACACCGGGGAGCTGTTTTTT
>TRBV5-6|NA|TRBJ2-5|NA
CASSLAPGWRKETQYF
TGTGCCAGCAGCTTGGCCCCGGGTTGGAGAAAAGAGACCCAGTACTTC
>TRBV30|NA|TRBJ1-2|NA
CAWSVPAWGGGYTF
TGTGCCTGGAGTGTACCAGCCTGGGGGGGTGGCTACACCTTC
>TRBV12-3/TRBV12-4|NA|TRBJ1-1|NA
CASTLTANTEAFF
TGTGCCAGCACCCTTACAGCGAACACTGAAGCTTTCTTT